This T cell receptor beta chain was documented in a study of T cell clusters in autoimmune cytopenias. The CDR3 is 13 residues long. According to its frequency, this clonotype is medium-sized (0.01 to 0.1%). Each sample's input was around 250 ng genomic DNA, roughly 38,000 genome equivalents. One tube held mixed TRB-A and TRB-B primer pools for touch-down PCR. TCRdb re-called the multiplex PCR reads and gives one entry per CDR3 protein, without DNA. Its listing shows under 3,500 distinct CDR3 sequences. This chain connects TRBV12-3 or TRBV12-4 to TRBJ2-5; TCRdb selects TRBD2, and the lack of DNA leaves this call unchecked. This receptor was obtained from a human donor with an autoimmune cytopenia or autoimmune hepatitis (not recorded which). The sample taken for sequencing was peripheral blood. The CDR3 reads CASSSGTRETQYF.